What follows are 22 T cell receptor beta chains derived from one specimen sequenced in a study of T cell changes during pregnancy in multiple sclerosis. Method: immunoSEQ multiplex PCR; TCRdb's copy keeps in-frame clones and lacks some. The table has more than 30,000 clones, 85% to 95% seen once. The sample was CD8+ T cells from peripheral blood mononuclear cells, taken in the third trimester of pregnancy. The receptors derive from a female donor with multiple sclerosis, enrolled in a pregnancy study.

V usage is TRBV13 and J usage is TRBJ2-5; D possibly corresponds to TRBD2 (7 bases). Germline V gives CDR1 PRHDT, CDR2 FYEKMQ (reference sequence). The V end was cut by 4 bases, the J end by 4 bases, with 13 bases between. This CDR3 is built from 14 residues. The CDR3 bases are TGTGCCAGCAGCTCCCCCGGGGGGCGAGAGACCCAGTACTTC. Amino acid sequence: CASSSPGGRETQYF.

The V and J genes are TRBV2 and TRBJ2-3; D unclear. Germline CDR1 and CDR2: SNHLY and FYNNEI. The CDR3 is 14 amino acids. The V gene lost 2 bases and the J gene lost 0 bases, with 6 bases spanning the gap. The CDR3 nucleotides read TGTGCCAGCAGTGAATTTCTAAGCACAGATACGCAGTATTTT. This gives the protein CASSEFLSTDTQYF.

CDR3 bases: TGTGCCACCCGGGGTACAGGGGAAAGCGAGCAGTACTTC. It yields the protein CATRGTGESEQYF. The genes are TRBV14 and TRBJ2-7; TRBD1 aligns across 7 bases. This CDR3 spans 13 amino acids. V shed 10 bases and J 6 bases; nucleotides not matched to a gene: 12. Germline assignment: CDR1 SGHDN and CDR2 FVKESK.

The chain has TRBV19 and TRBJ2-7, with 7 bases lining up with TRBD2. Germline V gene sequence: CDR1 LNHDA, CDR2 SQIVND (reference sequence). Germline trimming cut 3 bases from V and 3 bases from J; bases unmatched to any gene: 5. The CDR3 totals 14 residues. This chain's CDR3 is CASSMGGGSYEQYF. CDR3 in DNA: TGTGCCAGTAGTATGGGGGGAGGGAGCTACGAGCAGTACTTC.

About this clone itself: An end of the junction differs from the germline gene, which may be a read error. V and J are TRBV7-7 and TRBJ2-1, with D maybe TRBD1 (6 bases). CDR3 length: 15 residues. Germline CDR1 is SSHAT and CDR2 is FNYEAQ (reference sequence). The CDR3 region has the DNA TGTGCTAGCAGCTTAGCGTTGGGACATGGGGGTGAGCAGTTCTTC. Protein: CASSLALGHGGEQFF.

The chain couples TRBV10-2 to TRBJ2-4, with D tentatively TRBD2 (5 bases). V lost 3 bases, J lost 9 bases, and 12 bases lay in between. Germline loops: CDR1 WSHSY, CDR2 SAAADI. This CDR3 spans 13 amino acids. The CDR3: CASSDSLRGIQYF. The CDR3 DNA sequence: TGCGCCAGCAGTGATTCCCTACGGGGCATTCAGTACTTC.

The chain joins TRBV27 to TRBJ2-7; D call uncertain. Per the germline V gene, CDR1 is MNHEY and CDR2 is SMNVEV (reference sequence). The length of the CDR3 is 13 residues. V was clipped by 0 bases and J by 0 bases, with 3 bases between them. This chain's CDR3 is CASSLSFSYEQYF. The CDR3 DNA reads TGTGCCAGCAGTTTATCCTTCTCCTACGAGCAGTACTTC.

This chain links TRBV15 with TRBJ1-6; a weak D match, TRBD1 (6 bases). This CDR3 spans 14 amino acids. Germline CDR1 reads LNHNV; CDR2 reads YYDKDF (reference sequence). V was pared by 6 bases and J by 8 bases, with 14 bases between. Here the CDR3 reads CATSSGGRDSPLHF. The CDR3 region has the DNA TGTGCCACCAGTTCCGGGGGGCGCGATTCACCCCTCCACTTT.

As DNA, the CDR3 is TGTGCCAGCAGCCAGACTAGCGGGGGGGCATATGAGCAGTTCTTC. It encodes CASSQTSGGAYEQFF. The J gene is TRBJ2-1, the V gene TRBV4-2; the match to TRBD2 covers 14 bases. Germline lookup yields CDR1 LGHNA and CDR2 YNFKEQ. V was clipped by 3 bases and J by 8 bases; unmatched bases: 3. The CDR3 spans 15 residues.

The chain is built from TRBV6-1 and TRBJ1-4, with D possibly TRBD1 on 5 matching bases. This CDR3 region has 14 residues. Germline CDR1 reads MNHNS; CDR2 reads SASEGT. Deletions cut 7 bases from V and 7 bases from J, with 16 bases between. In nucleotides, the CDR3 is TGTGCCAGCACCAGAGACAGCCCATTTGAAAAACTGTTTTTT. Its protein is CASTRDSPFEKLFF.

This clone was seen just once. J is TRBJ2-3 and V is TRBV9; tentatively, D is TRBD2 (7 bases). Germline-derived CDR1 and CDR2 are SGDLS and YYNGEE. CDR3 length: 15 residues. Trimming took off 4 bases at V and 1 base at J, with 13 bases between the two ends. CDR3 protein: CASSPGGHRTDTQYF. The DNA for the CDR3 is TGTGCCAGCAGCCCCGGGGGGCATCGCACAGATACGCAGTATTTT.

The chain employs TRBV6-4 and TRBJ1-2; weak D call: TRBD1 (5 bases). CDR1 MRHNA and CDR2 SNTAGT come from the germline V gene. Trimming cost V 5 bases and J 4 bases, with 26 bases left between them. This CDR3 spans 18 amino acids. DNA for the CDR3: TGTGCCAGCAGTAGCCTCTCGTCAGTCGCAGGGTATCCCTATGGCTACACCTTC. It translates to CASSSLSSVAGYPYGYTF.

This chain joins TRBV6-5 and TRBJ2-2; the match to TRBD1 covers 10 bases. Germline CDR1 reads MNHEY; CDR2 reads SVGAGI. Trimming took 4 bases from V and 7 from J; bases not matched to a gene: 9. The CDR3 is 16 amino acids. The CDR3, as DNA: TGTGCCAGCAGTTCCCTTGGGACAGGGGTCATCGGGGAGCTGTTTTTT. This codes for CASSSLGTGVIGELFF.

The rearrangement joins TRBV4-2 to TRBJ2-2; 10 nucleotides match TRBD2. J gave up 6 bases and V 4 bases, and 11 bases lay outside the gene matches. This CDR3 region has 17 residues. In germline, CDR1 is LGHNA, CDR2 YNFKEQ. In nucleotides, the CDR3 is TGTGCCAGCAGCCCAGGAGGACTAGCGGCTATTTCCGGGGAGCTGTTTTTT. This sequence encodes CASSPGGLAAISGELFF.

The chain has TRBV15 and TRBJ1-1; a weak D match, TRBD1 (6 bases). The ends were cut back, 1 base at V and 0 bases at J, with 9 bases in the middle. CDR3 length equals 15 residues. CDR1 and CDR2 from the germline V gene are LNHNV and YYDKDF (reference sequence). CDR3 residues: CATSRATGLNTEAFF. The CDR3, as DNA: TGTGCCACCAGCAGAGCGACAGGTTTGAACACTGAAGCTTTCTTT.

The chain carries TRBV6-6 and TRBJ1-4; 9 bases fit TRBD1. V trimming: 0 bases; J trimming: 5 bases; junction bases outside the gene matches: 4. The germline CDR1 and CDR2 sequences are MNHNY and SVGAGI (reference sequence). The CDR3 is made up of 16 amino acids. This CDR3 is CASSYSVDRGNEKLFF. CDR3 DNA sequence: TGTGCCAGCAGTTACTCCGTTGACAGGGGGAATGAAAAACTGTTTTTT.

This clone was detected once. V is TRBV7-9 and J is TRBJ2-1, with D perhaps TRBD2 (6 bases). Germline CDR1 reads SEHNR; CDR2 reads FQNEAQ (reference sequence). The CDR3 contains 16 residues. The V gene lost 4 bases and the J gene lost 4 bases, with 17 bases spanning the gap. CDR3 DNA: TGTGCCAGCAGCTCTCGGGAACGGGAGCTATACAATGAGCAGTTCTTC. Translation: CASSSRERELYNEQFF.

This chain joins TRBV6-5 and TRBJ2-7, with 7 bases fitting TRBD1. Per germline, CDR1 MNHEY and CDR2 SVGAGI. Trimming took 9 bases from V and 2 from J; bases not matched to a gene: 10. The CDR3 consists of 14 residues. The CDR3 loop reads CASKGSQGAYEQYF. The CDR3 coding sequence is TGTGCCAGTAAGGGGTCCCAGGGGGCCTACGAGCAGTACTTC.

The rearrangement joins TRBV21-1 to TRBJ1-5. TRBV21-1 is flagged as a pseudogene. The CDR3 length is 14 residues. The CDR3 here is CASSKILMNQPQHF. DNA of the CDR3: TGTGCCAGCAGCAAAATACTGATGAATCAGCCCCAGCATTTT.

The V gene is TRBV9, the J gene TRBJ2-3; TRBD1 agrees at 12 bases. Germline values: CDR1 SGDLS, CDR2 YYNGEE. The ends lost 4 bases at V and 4 bases at J; junction bases unmatched: 4. This CDR3 region has 15 residues. CDR3 coding DNA: TGTGCCAGCAGCTCCGGGACAGGGGGCGCAGATACGCAGTATTTT. Translated, it gives CASSSGTGGADTQYF.

J is TRBJ2-2 and V is TRBV29-1; TRBD2 might be the D (6 bases). The germline gives CDR1 SQVTM, CDR2 ANQGSEA. Trimming took off 4 bases at V and 0 bases at J, with 15 bases between the two ends. The CDR3 has 16 amino acids. The CDR3 spells CSVVSGSRANTGELFF. CDR3 nucleotide sequence: TGCAGCGTTGTCTCCGGGAGCAGGGCGAACACCGGGGAGCTGTTTTTT.

The V gene is TRBV27, the J gene TRBJ1-5; D not certain. V gave up 1 base and J gave up 5 bases, with 6 bases separating them. Germline V CDR1 and CDR2: MNHEY, SMNVEV (reference sequence). The CDR3 runs to 13 residues. The CDR3 DNA follows: TGTGCCAGCAGTTTATTCCAGGATCAGCCCCAGCATTTT. Its translation is CASSLFQDQPQHF.